A selection of T cell receptor beta chains follows, all from one sample in a study of OX40 agonist ivuxolimab in advanced cancers. TCRdb's table, derived via immunoSEQ multiplex PCR, lists solely in-frame clones and lacks some. The sample has some 84,000 clones; approximately 92% are singletons. Specimen: CD4+ or CD8+ T cells sorted from blood, collected in a trial of the OX40 agonist ivuxolimab. These receptors all come from an adult with an advanced solid tumor such as melanoma, head and neck, liver or kidney cancer. The CDR3 runs from the conserved cysteine through the conserved F or W. A D gene is named only where the DNA matches it firmly. Rows give clone size only sometimes, using once, few, many, or a class for an expanded clone.

j_gene	abundance	d_gene	v_gene	CDR3nt	CDR3aa
TRBJ2-1	-	-	TRBV6-1	TGTGCCAGCAGTGAGCTGATGGGACCATACCCCGGAAATGAGCAGTTCTTC	CASSELMGPYPGNEQFF
TRBJ2-2	-	TRBD2	TRBV27	TGTGCCAGCAGTTCGCAGGGACTAGCGGGGGGCGGGGAGCTGTTTTTT	CASSSQGLAGGGELFF
TRBJ1-2	-	TRBD1	TRBV7-9	TGTGCCAGCAGGCACCGGGACAGGGAGGGGGTCGGAGGCTACACCTTC	CASRHRDREGVGGYTF
TRBJ1-3	-	-	TRBV11-2	TGTGCCAGCAGCTTAGAGGCAGGCGTAATCTCTGGAAACACCATATATTTT	CASSLEAGVISGNTIYF
TRBJ2-7	-	-	TRBV6-5	TGTGCCAGCGGATCAGCCCTTTACGAGCAGTACTTC	CASGSALYEQYF
TRBJ2-2	-	-	TRBV27	TGTGCCAGCAGTTATGCCCCGACAGGATCCGGGGAGCTGTTTTTT	CASSYAPTGSGELFF
TRBJ1-1	-	-	TRBV27	TGTGCCACCCACCCCAGGCGGCAGGGTTTCGACACTGAAGCTTTCTTT	CATHPRRQGFDTEAFF
TRBJ1-1	-	-	TRBV6-5	TGTGCCAGCAGTCCGATGTCCGGGATTGGCACTGAAGCTTTCTTT	CASSPMSGIGTEAFF
TRBJ1-1	-	-	TRBV7-6	TGTGCCAGCAGCCTCCACCAGGGGCACACTGAAGCTTTCTTT	CASSLHQGHTEAFF
TRBJ1-1	medium-sized	-	TRBV9	TGTGCCAGCAGCGTAAGAGGAGCTGAACACACTGAAGCTTTCTTT	CASSVRGAEHTEAFF
TRBJ2-7	-	-	TRBV10-2	TGCGCCAGCACTAACAGGGGACTGGACGAGCAGTACTTC	CASTNRGLDEQYF
TRBJ2-2	-	TRBD2	TRBV9	TGTGCCAGCAGCCCAGCGGGGGGGTTGACCGGGGAGCTGTTTTTT	CASSPAGGLTGELFF
TRBJ2-2	-	TRBD2	TRBV7-2	TGTGCCAGCGTCCTAGCGGCCAACACCGGGGAGCTGTTTTTT	CASVLAANTGELFF
TRBJ1-5	-	TRBD1	TRBV5-6	TGTGCCAGCAGCTTGGGACAGGGAGTTGAGGACAATCAGCCCCAGCATTTT	CASSLGQGVEDNQPQHF
TRBJ2-4	-	TRBD1	TRBV28	TGTGCCAGCAGGAAGACAGGGGTAAACATTCAGTACTTC	CASRKTGVNIQYF
TRBJ2-7	-	-	TRBV6-5	TGTGCCAGCAGTTACTATTCGGGGGCCTACGAGCAGTACTTC	CASSYYSGAYEQYF
TRBJ2-3	-	-	TRBV11-2	TGTGCCAGCAGCGCAGGGTCAGATACGCAGTATTTT	CASSAGSDTQYF
TRBJ2-5	-	-	TRBV7-9	TGTGCCAGCAGCTTATCCAGGGCCGAGACCCAGTACTTC	CASSLSRAETQYF
TRBJ2-7	-	-	TRBV6-5	TGTGCCAGCAGTTACTCGGAGGGGAACGAGCAGTACTTC	CASSYSEGNEQYF
TRBJ2-6	-	TRBD1	TRBV5-6	TGTGCCAGCAGCTTAGGGACAGGGGTTACATTTGGGGCCAACGTCCTGACTTTC	CASSLGTGVTFGANVLTF
TRBJ2-7	-	-	TRBV27	TGTGCCAGCAGTTTAGTGGGGGCCTACGAGCAGTACTTC	CASSLVGAYEQYF
TRBJ1-3	-	-	TRBV30	TGTGCCTGGAGTGTGGACTTCTCTGGAAACACCATATATTTT	CAWSVDFSGNTIYF
TRBJ2-5	-	-	TRBV5-1	TGCGCCAGCAGCCCCCAAGAGACCCAGTACTTC	CASSPQETQYF
TRBJ2-3	-	TRBD1	TRBV15	TGTGCCACCAGCAGAGAGGGGACAGGGAAGAGAGATACGCAGTATTTT	CATSREGTGKRDTQYF
TRBJ2-5	-	-	TRBV11-2	TGTGCCAGCAGCTTGGACACCCCCTCCCAGTACTTC	CASSLDTPSQYF
TRBJ1-1	-	-	TRBV6-1	TGTGCCAGCTCCCCCCTGCGAGGGGCGGGGACTGAAGCTTTCTTT	CASSPLRGAGTEAFF
TRBJ1-4	-	TRBD1	TRBV9	TGTGCCAGCAGCGTAGCGGGCTCACAGGGGACTAATGAAAAACTGTTTTTT	CASSVAGSQGTNEKLFF
TRBJ1-1	-	-	TRBV7-9	TGTGCCAGCAGCTTAGAGGGATGGACTGAAGCTTTCTTT	CASSLEGWTEAFF
TRBJ1-5	-	TRBD1	TRBV5-6	TGTGCCAGCAGCCCGGGGACAGATAGCAATCAGCCCCAGCATTTT	CASSPGTDSNQPQHF
TRBJ1-5	-	TRBD1	TRBV9	TGTGCCAGCAGCGCTGGGACAGACCAAAATCAGCCCCAGCATTTT	CASSAGTDQNQPQHF
TRBJ2-1	-	TRBD2	TRBV6-4	TGTGCCAGCAGTCCGTCCCCGACTAGCGGGGGGCCGACGGATGAGCAGTTCTTC	CASSPSPTSGGPTDEQFF
TRBJ1-2	-	-	TRBV13	TGTGCCAGCAGCTTGGGTCCCGATGGCTACACCTTC	CASSLGPDGYTF
TRBJ1-3	-	TRBD1	TRBV30	TGTGCCTGGAGTGAAAAACCGGGGACAGGGTCCTTCTCTGGAAACACCATATATTTT	CAWSEKPGTGSFSGNTIYF
TRBJ2-1	-	-	TRBV2	TGTGCCAGCAGCCCTTGGGCGGGGAGCTCCTACAATGAGCAGTTCTTC	CASSPWAGSSYNEQFF
TRBJ2-1	-	-	TRBV7-9	TGTGCTGCGGCCGACGGCTCCTACAATGAGCAGTTCTTC	CAAADGSYNEQFF
TRBJ1-5	-	-	TRBV18	TGTGCCAGCTCACCGACGGAAAAGAATCAGCCCCAGCATTTT	CASSPTEKNQPQHF
TRBJ2-7	-	-	TRBV19	TGTGCCAGTAGTATAGTTGGCAACTCCTACGAGCAGTACTTC	CASSIVGNSYEQYF
TRBJ2-2	-	TRBD1	TRBV11-2	TGTGCCAGCAGCCAACAGACAGGGGGTCAGGGCGGGGAGCTGTTTTTT	CASSQQTGGQGGELFF
TRBJ1-1	-	-	TRBV7-2	TGTGCCAGCAGCTTAGTAACTGCCGCTGAAGCTTTCTTT	CASSLVTAAEAFF
TRBJ2-3	-	-	TRBV5-1	TGCGCCAGCAGCTTGGCGTTTTGGGGCACAGATACGCAGTATTTT	CASSLAFWGTDTQYF
TRBJ2-1	-	-	TRBV6-5	TGTGCCAGCAGTTACTCAGGGGACTCCTACAATGAGCAGTTCTTC	CASSYSGDSYNEQFF
TRBJ2-5	once	TRBD2	TRBV13	TGTGCCAGCCGGGGGGACCAAGAGACCCAGTACTTC	CASRGDQETQYF
TRBJ2-1	-	-	TRBV27	TGTGCCAGCACCGGGCTAGGGGGGAGTGTGTACAATGAGCAGTTCTTC	CASTGLGGSVYNEQFF
TRBJ1-5	few	-	TRBV6-4	TGTGCCAGCCCCACTCAGGGTGTGCAGCCCCAGCATTTT	CASPTQGVQPQHF
TRBJ1-5	-	-	TRBV7-9	TGTGCCAGCAGCTTAGACGATCAGAGCAATCAGCCCCAGCATTTT	CASSLDDQSNQPQHF